This T cell receptor beta chain was captured by sequencing in a study of siplizumab effects on memory and regulatory T cells (dated by TCRdb to between 2018 and 2020). Describing the broader study: The effect of the anti-CD2 antibody siplizumab on alloreactive T-cell subsets was examined in allogeneic mixed lymphocyte reactions constructed from human PBMCs.

In regard to this clone: Its specific antigen is unknown. There are no base qualities to consult, and no much larger clone falls within one base.

Overall results and qualifications from the work: Whether proliferating Tregs from siplizumab cultures were suppressive was not functionally confirmed. Among mappable alloreactive CD4+ clones, the Treg-derived fraction averaged 68.8% with siplizumab versus around 27% in control reactions. The cumulative frequency of alloreactive sequences traceable to unstimulated CD4+ memory T cells was significantly reduced by siplizumab. Compared with memory T cells, unstimulated naive T cells appeared more diverse, and naive cells seemed to make a substantial contribution to the alloresponse. Because sequences at frequencies below about 10^-5 were poorly captured, only a minor fraction of alloreactive clones could be mapped back to unstimulated subsets. For roughly 75-96% of proliferating CD4+ or CD8+ clones, no naive or memory phenotype could be assigned.

CDR1 SGHDN and CDR2 FVKESK were looked up in the germline V gene. Deletion took 1 base off V and 6 bases off J, with a span of 12 bases between the germline ends. Spanning cysteine to phenylalanine, the CDR3 consists of 14 amino acids. The only DNA kept is the CDR3, 42 bases in frame from the first base. Additional sequencing covered unstimulated subsets from a few donor pairs, namely CD8+ effector memory, CD4+ naive, CD8+ TEMRA, CD4+ memory and CD8+ naive. Sorted unstimulated T cells and proliferating T cells recovered from mixed lymphocyte reactions underwent TCRbeta CDR3 sequencing. Fresh whole blood from around 10 HLA-typed healthy donors was used as the source from which PBMCs were isolated. Library preparation used the immunoSEQ multiplex PCR assay. About 9.9 x 10^4 TCR templates per sample were assayed by the deep sequencing platform. Genomic DNA extracted from sorted T cells was the material used for TCRbeta CDR3 sequencing. In the authors' own workflow: Clonal analysis of TCRbeta CDR3 data was done in the R programming language. Unstimulated samples were compared with post-reaction CFSE-low samples to define alloreactive CD4+ and CD8+ clones. Alloreactive CD4+ clones were assigned to regulatory or non-regulatory origin by matching sequences to sorted unstimulated Treg and non-Treg repertoires. This is the immuneACCESS table as TCRdb keeps it, with only in-frame sequences that have V and J called. A part of the clones is gone; compared with another copy, unresolved V genes explain less than half, and the rest is unexplained. V and J calls and clone size are copied from that table; D and trimming were computed from the DNA. The sample profile shows some 7,000 clones; approximately 70% of them were found once. The ten largest account for about 46% of the sample.

This clonotype was sampled from a human donor in good health. The rearrangement combines TRBV14 with TRBJ1-1; TRBD1 is a possible D gene, resting on 5 matching bases. Sequenced: effector memory CD8+ T cells sorted from blood. Explained via the paper, the cell subset or site label denotes: unstimulated CD8+ effector memory T cells. The DNA sequence is TGTGCCAGCAGCCAAGGCGGGGCGTTGGCTGAAGCTTTCTTT. It codes for CASSQGGALAEAFF.